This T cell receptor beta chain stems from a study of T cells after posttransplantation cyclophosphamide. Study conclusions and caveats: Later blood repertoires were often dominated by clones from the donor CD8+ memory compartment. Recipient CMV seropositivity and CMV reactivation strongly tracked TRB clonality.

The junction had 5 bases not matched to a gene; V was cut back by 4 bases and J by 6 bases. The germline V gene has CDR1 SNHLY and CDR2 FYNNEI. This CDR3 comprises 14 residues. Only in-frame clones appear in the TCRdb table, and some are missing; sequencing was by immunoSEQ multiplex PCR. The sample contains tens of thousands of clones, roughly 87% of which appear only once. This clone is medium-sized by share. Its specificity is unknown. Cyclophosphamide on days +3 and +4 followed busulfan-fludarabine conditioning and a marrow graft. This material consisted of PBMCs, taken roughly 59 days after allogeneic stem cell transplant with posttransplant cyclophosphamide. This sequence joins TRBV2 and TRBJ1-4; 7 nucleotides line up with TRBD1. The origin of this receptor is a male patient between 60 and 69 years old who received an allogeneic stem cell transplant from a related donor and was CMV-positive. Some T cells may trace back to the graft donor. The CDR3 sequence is CASSGDRDYEKLFF. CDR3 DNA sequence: TGTGCCAGCAGTGGGGACAGAGACTATGAAAAACTGTTTTTT.